This T cell receptor beta chain comes out of a study of T cells in tuberculosis. Study in general: CD1B tetramers identified T cells specific for mycobacterial lipid GMM.

Libraries were prepared by immunoSEQ multiplex PCR; TCRdb keeps only in-frame clonotypes and omits some of them. The sample records 20,000 to 25,000 clones, approximately 85% being singletons. This clone occurred a few times. CDR3 length: 14 residues. Trimming stripped 0 bases from V and 5 bases from J, with 11 bases between. Germline CDR1 SGHRS, CDR2 YFSETQ. Time point here: new active TB diagnosis, blood taken before or within 7 days of starting treatment. The sequence was obtained from an adult with tuberculosis. The V gene is TRBV5-1, the J gene TRBJ1-1, with a tentative D call TRBD1 (5 bases). The specimen was PBMCs, collected at tuberculosis diagnosis. The CDR3 region has the DNA TGCGCCAGCAGCTTGGAGGCAGGGCGGACTGAAGCTTTCTTT. Translating gives CASSLEAGRTEAFF.